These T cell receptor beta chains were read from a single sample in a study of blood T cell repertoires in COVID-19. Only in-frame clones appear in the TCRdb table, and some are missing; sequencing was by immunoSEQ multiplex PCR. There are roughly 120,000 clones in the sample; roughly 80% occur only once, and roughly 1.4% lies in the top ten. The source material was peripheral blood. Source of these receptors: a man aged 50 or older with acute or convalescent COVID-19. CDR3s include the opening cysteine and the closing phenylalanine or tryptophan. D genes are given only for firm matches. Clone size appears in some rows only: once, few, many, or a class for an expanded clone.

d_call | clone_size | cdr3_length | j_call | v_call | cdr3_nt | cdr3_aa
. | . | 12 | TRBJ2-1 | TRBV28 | TGTGCCAGCACTCTGGGGGGCAATGAGCAGTTCTTC | CASTLGGNEQFF
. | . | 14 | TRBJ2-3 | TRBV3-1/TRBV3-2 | TGTGCCAGCAGCCCCACGGACAGACGAGATACGCAGTATTTT | CASSPTDRRDTQYF
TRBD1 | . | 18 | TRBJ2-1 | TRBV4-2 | TGTGCCAGCAGCCAAGACTTATACGGGACAGGGATTTTCGATGAGCAGTTCTTC | CASSQDLYGTGIFDEQFF
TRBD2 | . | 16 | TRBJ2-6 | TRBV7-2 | TGTGCCAGCAGCTTACGCGGGGGGGCTGGGGCCAACGTCCTGACTTTC | CASSLRGGAGANVLTF
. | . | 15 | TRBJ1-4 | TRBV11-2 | TGTGCCAGCAGCTTAGCTCTGGGCTCTAATGAAAAACTGTTTTTT | CASSLALGSNEKLFF
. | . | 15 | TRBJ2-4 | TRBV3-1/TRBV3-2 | TGTGCCAGCAGCCAAGATTTGTTACAGCAAAACATTCAGTACTTC | CASSQDLLQQNIQYF
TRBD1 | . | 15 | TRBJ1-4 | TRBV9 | TGTGCCAGCAGCGACCCCGGGACAGGGAATGAAAAACTGTTTTTT | CASSDPGTGNEKLFF
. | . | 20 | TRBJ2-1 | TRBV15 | TGTGCCACCAGCAGAGATGTGTATTGGGCGGGCCCTACCTCCTACAATGAGCAGTTCTTC | CATSRDVYWAGPTSYNEQFF
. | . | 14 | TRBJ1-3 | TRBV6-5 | TGTGCCAGCAGTCCGGGGATCTCTGGAAACACCATATATTTT | CASSPGISGNTIYF
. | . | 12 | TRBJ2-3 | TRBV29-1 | TGCAGCGTTGGTGAGGGCACAGATACGCAGTATTTT | CSVGEGTDTQYF
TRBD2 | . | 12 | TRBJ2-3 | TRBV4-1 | TGCGCCAGCAGCCAAGATGCCCTAGCGGGGTTGTTT | CASSQDALAGLF
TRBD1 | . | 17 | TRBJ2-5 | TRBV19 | TGTGCCAGTAGTCCGAAACTGGGACAGGGAAGGACGGAGACCCAGTACTTC | CASSPKLGQGRTETQYF
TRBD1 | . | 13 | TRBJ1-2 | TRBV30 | TGTGCCTGGAGTGTGGGACAGAACTATGGCTACACCTTC | CAWSVGQNYGYTF
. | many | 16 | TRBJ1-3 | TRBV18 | TGTGCCAGCTCACCAGGGCTCTCAAGCTCTGGAAACACCATATATTTT | CASSPGLSSSGNTIYF
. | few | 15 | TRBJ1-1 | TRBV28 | TGTGCCAGCAGTTCCGACAGGACCGCCAACACTGAAGCTTTCTTT | CASSSDRTANTEAFF
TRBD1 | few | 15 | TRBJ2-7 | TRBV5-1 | TGCGCCAGCAGCTTACCGGGACAGTCTGCCTACGAGCAGTACTTC | CASSLPGQSAYEQYF
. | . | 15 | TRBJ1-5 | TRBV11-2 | TGTGCCAGCAGCTTATCCGGGACTGCTTATCAGCCCCAGCATTTT | CASSLSGTAYQPQHF
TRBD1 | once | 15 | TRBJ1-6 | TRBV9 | TGTGCCAGCAGCGTCTCCGGGACAGTTAATTCACCCCTCCACTTT | CASSVSGTVNSPLHF
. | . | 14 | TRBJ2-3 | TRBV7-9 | TGTGCCAGCAGCGCCTCGACTAGCACAGATACGCAGTATTTT | CASSASTSTDTQYF
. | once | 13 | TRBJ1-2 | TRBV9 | TGTGCCAGCAGCGTAGGAGGGATCGGTGGCTACACCTTC | CASSVGGIGGYTF
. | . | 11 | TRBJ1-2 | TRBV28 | TGTGCCAGCAGTCCCTTATATGGCTACACCTTC | CASSPLYGYTF
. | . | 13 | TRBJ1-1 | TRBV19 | TGTGCCAGTAGTGCCCAAATAGCGGTTAAAGCTTTCTTT | CASSAQIAVKAFF
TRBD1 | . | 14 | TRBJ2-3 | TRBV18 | TGTGCCAGCACCCCCCCAGGGGGTATTGTTACGCAGTATTTT | CASTPPGGIVTQYF
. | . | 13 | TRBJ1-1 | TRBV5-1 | TGCGCCAGCAGGAATCAGGTGAACACTGAAGCTTTCTTT | CASRNQVNTEAFF
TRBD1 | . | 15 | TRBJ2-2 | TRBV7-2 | TGTGCCAGCAGCTCCCGGACAGGGGCCACCGGGGAGCTGTTTTTT | CASSSRTGATGELFF
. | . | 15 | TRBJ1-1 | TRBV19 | TGTGCCAGTAGTTTCACGACAGCGATGAACACTGAAGCTTTCTTT | CASSFTTAMNTEAFF
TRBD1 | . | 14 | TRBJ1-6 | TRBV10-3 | TGTGCCATCAGTGCTGGGACAGATAATTCACCCCTCCACTTT | CAISAGTDNSPLHF
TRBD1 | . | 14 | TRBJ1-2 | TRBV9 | TGTGCCAGCAGCGTAGGACAGGGGAACTATGGCTACACCTTC | CASSVGQGNYGYTF
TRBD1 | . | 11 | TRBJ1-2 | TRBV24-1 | TGTGCCACCAGTGATTGGGACAGTTACACCTTC | CATSDWDSYTF
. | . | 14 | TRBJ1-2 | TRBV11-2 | TGTGCCAGCAGCCCCCGGACAGCTAACTATGGCTACACCTTC | CASSPRTANYGYTF
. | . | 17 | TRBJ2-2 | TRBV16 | TGTGCCAGCAGCCTCCCAAAGGGGGGGGCCCACACCGGGGAGCTGTTTTTT | CASSLPKGGAHTGELFF
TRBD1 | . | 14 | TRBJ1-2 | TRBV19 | TGTGCCAGTAGTATGGGACAGGTAAACTATGGCTACACCTTC | CASSMGQVNYGYTF
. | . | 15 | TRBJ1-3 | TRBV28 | TGTGCCAGCAGCTCGACAGCCTACTCTGGAAACACCATATATTTT | CASSSTAYSGNTIYF
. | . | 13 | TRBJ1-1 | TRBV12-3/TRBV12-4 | TGTGCCAGCACCAGGGACATCCGACTGGCTGCTTTCTTT | CASTRDIRLAAFF
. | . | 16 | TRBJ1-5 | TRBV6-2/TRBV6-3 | TGTGCCAGCAGTCAAGCCTCGACATCCCGCAATCAGCCCCAGCATTTT | CASSQASTSRNQPQHF
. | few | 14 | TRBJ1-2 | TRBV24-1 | TGTGCCACCAGTGATCCAGGGATGGAGAATGGCTACACCTTC | CATSDPGMENGYTF
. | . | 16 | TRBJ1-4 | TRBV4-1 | TGCGCCAGCAGCCAAGAAAGGCCAGGGGCTAATGAAAAACTGTTTTTT | CASSQERPGANEKLFF
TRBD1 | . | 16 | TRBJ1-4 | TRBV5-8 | TGTGCCAGCAGCTTGAGGTGGGACAGAAATAATGAAAAACTGTTTTTT | CASSLRWDRNNEKLFF
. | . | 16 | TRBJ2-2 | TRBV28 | TGTGCCAGCAGTACCAAGGGACTGGGGGGAACCGGGGAGCTGTTTTTT | CASSTKGLGGTGELFF
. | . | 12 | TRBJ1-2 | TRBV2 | TGTGCCAGCAGTTTCCGGACAGATGGCTACACCTTC | CASSFRTDGYTF
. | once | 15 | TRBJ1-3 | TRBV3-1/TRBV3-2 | TGTGCCAGCAGCCCCTCTATTTACTCTGGAAACACCATATATTTT | CASSPSIYSGNTIYF
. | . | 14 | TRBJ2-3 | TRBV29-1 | TGCAGCGTCGCCTTGGTAAGCAGCACAGATACGCAGTATTTT | CSVALVSSTDTQYF
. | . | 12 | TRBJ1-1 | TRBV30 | TGTGCCTGGAGCCGGGGGGGGGAAGAAGCTTTCTTT | CAWSRGGEEAFF
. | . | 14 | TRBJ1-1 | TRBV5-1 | TGCGCCAGCAGCTTTCGAGGGATGAACACTGAAGCTTTCTTT | CASSFRGMNTEAFF
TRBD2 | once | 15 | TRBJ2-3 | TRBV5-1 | TGCGCCAGCAGCTTGGCCGGGACTAGCCTAGATACGCAGTATTTT | CASSLAGTSLDTQYF
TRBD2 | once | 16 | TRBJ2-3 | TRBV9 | TGTGCCAGCAGCGTAGTACCGGGGGGGCCGACAGATACGCAGTATTTT | CASSVVPGGPTDTQYF
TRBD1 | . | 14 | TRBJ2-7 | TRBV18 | TGTGCCAGCTCACGACCCGGGACAGGAAACGAGCAGTACTTC | CASSRPGTGNEQYF
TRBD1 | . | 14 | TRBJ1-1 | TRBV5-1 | TGCGCCAGCAGCTTTGGACAGGGGCACACTGAAGCTTTCTTT | CASSFGQGHTEAFF
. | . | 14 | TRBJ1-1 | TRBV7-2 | TGTGCCAGCAGCAGGACAGCCAGGAACACTGAAGCTTTCTTT | CASSRTARNTEAFF
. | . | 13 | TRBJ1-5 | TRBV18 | TGTGCCAGCTCCCCGAGTAGCAATCAGCCCCAGCATTTT | CASSPSSNQPQHF
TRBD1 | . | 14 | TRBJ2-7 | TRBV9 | TGTGCCAGCAGCGTAGGGACAGGGCCCTACGAGCAGTACTTC | CASSVGTGPYEQYF
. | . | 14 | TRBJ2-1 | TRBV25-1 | TGTGCCAGCAGTGAATCTAGCTCCTACAATGAGCAGTTCTTC | CASSESSSYNEQFF
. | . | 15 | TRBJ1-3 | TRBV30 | TGTGCCTGGAGTGCCCCGGGGGGAGATGGAAACACCATATATTTT | CAWSAPGGDGNTIYF